A selection of T cell receptor beta chains follows, all from one sample in a study of Graves' ophthalmopathy and Graves' hyperthyroidism. TCRdb itself ran the multiplex PCR reads through MiXCR, one entry per CDR3 protein. The sample lists some 1.1 million distinct CDR3 sequences; about 35% were seen once. The sequenced sample was peripheral blood or thyroid tissue (not recorded which). All receptors derive from an adult man with Graves' hyperthyroidism. The conserved cysteine and the conserved F or W are not part of the CDR3 here. D genes are given only for firm matches.

J gene	V gene	D gene	CDR3 protein
TRBJ1-2	TRBV2	TRBD1	ASRDRDRVGYGYT
TRBJ1-4	TRBV7-3	NA	ASSSTGGSANEKLF
TRBJ2-7	TRBV12-3/TRBV12-4	NA	ASKEGRNYEQY
TRBJ1-1	TRBV28	NA	ASSLSTDRNTEAF
TRBJ1-5	TRBV2	NA	ASGGESRAQH
TRBJ1-6	TRBV20-1	NA	SARVQAAAYNSPLH
TRBJ2-7	TRBV11-1	NA	ASRDTGTTSEQY
TRBJ1-4	TRBV20-1	TRBD1	SAPGTAKEKLF
TRBJ2-7	TRBV19	TRBD2	ASSIGASGRYEQY
TRBJ2-5	TRBV7-2	NA	ASSTVQKTQY
TRBJ1-6	TRBV7-2	TRBD1	ASSLGAGTGRNSPLH
TRBJ1-5	TRBV5-6	NA	ASSPLHSPHQPQH
TRBJ2-7	TRBV19	TRBD1	ASSSSDREVPYEQY
TRBJ1-4	TRBV7-2	NA	ASSLGLAGDGEKLF
TRBJ2-2	TRBV2	TRBD1	AISDRGSGNTGELF
TRBJ2-5	TRBV11-2	NA	ASSRERGWGETQY
TRBJ2-7	TRBV15	TRBD1	ATSRGQGNKDTYEQY
TRBJ1-2	TRBV30	NA	AWSFDEGSRGYT
TRBJ1-6	TRBV2	NA	ASSEILRNSPLH
TRBJ2-5	TRBV6-1	TRBD2	ASTYTSGQETQY
TRBJ2-2	TRBV19	NA	ASSIKGAGELF
TRBJ2-7	TRBV6-5	TRBD1	ASRPGQGADEQY
TRBJ1-2	TRBV4-1	NA	ASNYGATRDYGYT
TRBJ2-7	TRBV2	NA	ASKGDGIYEQY
TRBJ2-7	TRBV29-1	TRBD2	SVAQGTSGSEQY
TRBJ2-7	TRBV29-1	NA	SVGPRGTPSEQY
TRBJ2-6	TRBV25-1	NA	ASRHISGANILT
TRBJ2-3	TRBV7-9	NA	ASSLQDAGWSTDTQY
TRBJ1-5	TRBV12-3/TRBV12-4	NA	ASSSNSENQPQH
TRBJ2-7	TRBV12-3/TRBV12-4	NA	ASSLIWGYEQY
TRBJ1-5	TRBV9	NA	ASSAQGTHEH
TRBJ2-7	TRBV2	NA	ASSSTGGGGPYEQY
TRBJ2-5	TRBV24-1	NA	ATSEPDRETQY
TRBJ2-5	TRBV5-6	NA	ASSVPTGKKETQY
TRBJ1-1	TRBV2	TRBD1	ASTEGGPEAF
TRBJ2-7	TRBV5-4	NA	ASSLVGNHYEQY
TRBJ1-1	TRBV5-4	NA	ASSPPGRNTEAF
TRBJ1-5	TRBV20-1	NA	SASSGSSQPQH
TRBJ1-6	TRBV12-3/TRBV12-4	TRBD1	ASSGKQGADSPLH
TRBJ1-2	TRBV10-3	TRBD1	AISESLDRAYT
TRBJ1-4	TRBV16	NA	ASSPAGGVEKLF
TRBJ1-5	TRBV15	NA	ATSRDILQDSNQPQH
TRBJ1-3	TRBV10-2	NA	ASSEFPTGSNSGNTIY
TRBJ2-7	TRBV7-9	TRBD2	ASSFTSGSYEQY
TRBJ2-5	TRBV20-1	TRBD1	SASKGQGRETQY
TRBJ2-7	TRBV7-9	NA	ARSAYEQY
TRBJ1-1	TRBV6-5	TRBD1	ASSYSPGGTTEAF
TRBJ2-5	TRBV5-1	NA	ASSQNGNPKKETQY
TRBJ2-7	TRBV5-1	TRBD1	ASSPGQNEQY
TRBJ2-6	TRBV3-1	NA	ASSQDRPGANVLT
TRBJ1-1	TRBV9	NA	ASSQEGRMNTEAF
TRBJ1-2	TRBV19	TRBD1	ASSTGTVHDGYT
TRBJ1-5	TRBV6-6	NA	ASCFGFDQPQH